The next 4 T cell receptor beta chains were all read from a single sample in a study of T cell clonotyping in hematopoietic cell transplantation. As to time point: recipient sample about 28 days before transplant, after cytoreduction. The protocol was immunoSEQ multiplex PCR, while the TCRdb copy is restricted to in-frame clones and leaves out a portion. In the table there are fewer than 100,000 clones, 90% to 96% of which are singletons. The material was peripheral blood mononuclear cells, obtained before stem cell transplant. These receptors came from a woman aged 45-60 years with acute myeloid leukemia. Some clones in this sample may be carry-over from other donors' samples.

This chain uses TRBV29-1 with TRBJ1-5, with 7 nucleotides matching TRBD1. There are 13 residues in the CDR3. Germline V gene lookup returns CDR1 SQVTM and CDR2 ANQGSEA. V dropped 6 bases and J dropped 5; count of bases not matched to a gene: 7. The CDR3 loop reads CSVRTGVDQPQHF. CDR3 DNA sequence: TGCAGCGTACGAACAGGGGTGGATCAGCCCCAGCATTTT.

The rearrangement uses TRBV9 and TRBJ1-4; TRBD1 is a possible D gene (5 bases). The V end was cut by 4 bases, the J end by 6 bases, with 16 bases between. The CDR3 runs 15 residues. Looked up from germline, CDR1 is SGDLS and CDR2 is YYNGEE. The CDR3 DNA follows: TGTGCCAGCAGCCTTAGGGACGGACCTTATGAAAAACTGTTTTTT. Encoded protein: CASSLRDGPYEKLFF.

This rearrangement joins TRBV19 to TRBJ2-3; perhaps D is TRBD1 or TRBD2 (5 bases each). The V end was cut by 5 bases, the J end by 0 bases, with 12 bases between. This CDR3 region has 15 residues. Germline V gene data show CDR1 as LNHDA and CDR2 as SQIVND (reference sequence). CDR3 coding DNA: TGTGCCAGTAGTGACCGGGACCCGAGCACAGATACGCAGTATTTT. Its protein product is CASSDRDPSTDTQYF. Supplemented by reference TRBV19 and TRBJ2-3, the full variable domain reads DGGITQSPKYLFRKEGQNVTLSCEQNLNHDAMYWYRQDPGQGLRLIYYSQIVNDFQKGDIAEGYSVSREKKESFPLTVTSAQKNPTAFYLCASSDRDPSTDTQYFGPGTRLTVL.

V and J are TRBV6-5 and TRBJ2-7; the match to TRBD1 covers 7 bases. V dropped 5 bases and J dropped 4; count of bases not matched to a gene: 8. Germline V gene sequence: CDR1 MNHEY, CDR2 SVGAGI. This CDR3 has 14 residues. The CDR3 nucleotides are TGTGCCAGCAGTCCAAGACAGGGTGGGTACGAGCAGTACTTC. Protein: CASSPRQGGYEQYF.